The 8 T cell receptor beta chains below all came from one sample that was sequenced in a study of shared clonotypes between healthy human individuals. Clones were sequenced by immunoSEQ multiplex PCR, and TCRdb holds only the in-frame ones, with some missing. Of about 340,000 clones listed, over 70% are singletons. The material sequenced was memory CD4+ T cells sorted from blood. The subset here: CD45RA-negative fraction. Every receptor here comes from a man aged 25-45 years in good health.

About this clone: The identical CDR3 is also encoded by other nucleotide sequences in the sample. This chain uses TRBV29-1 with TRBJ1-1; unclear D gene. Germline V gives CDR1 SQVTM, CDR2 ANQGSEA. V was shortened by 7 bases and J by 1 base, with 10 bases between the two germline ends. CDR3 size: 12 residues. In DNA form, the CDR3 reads TGCAGCGCCGCTGGTGGGAACACTGAAGCTTTCTTT. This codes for CSAAGGNTEAFF.

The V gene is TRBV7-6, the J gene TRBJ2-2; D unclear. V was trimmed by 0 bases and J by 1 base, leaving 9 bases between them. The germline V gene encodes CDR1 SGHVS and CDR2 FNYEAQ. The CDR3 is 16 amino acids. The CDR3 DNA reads TGTGCCAGCAGCTTAGCGCCGTATGGGAACACCGGGGAGCTGTTTTTT. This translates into CASSLAPYGNTGELFF.

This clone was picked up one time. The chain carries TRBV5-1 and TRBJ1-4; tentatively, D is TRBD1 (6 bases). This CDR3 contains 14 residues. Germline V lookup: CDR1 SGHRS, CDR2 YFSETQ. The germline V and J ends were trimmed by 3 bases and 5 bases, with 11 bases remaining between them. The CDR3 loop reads CASSWGGQNEKLFF. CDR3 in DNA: TGCGCCAGCAGCTGGGGCGGACAGAATGAAAAACTGTTTTTT.

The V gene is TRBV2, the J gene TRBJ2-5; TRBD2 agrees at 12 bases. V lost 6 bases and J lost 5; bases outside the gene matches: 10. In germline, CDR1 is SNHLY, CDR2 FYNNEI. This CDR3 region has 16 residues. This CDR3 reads CASRETSGSGRETQYF. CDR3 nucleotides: TGTGCCAGCAGAGAGACTAGCGGGAGTGGCAGGGAGACCCAGTACTTC. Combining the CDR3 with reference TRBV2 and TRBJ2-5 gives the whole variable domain EPEVTQTPSHQVTQMGQEVILRCVPISNHLYFYWYRQILGQKVEFLVSFYNNEISEKSEIFDDQFSVERPDGSNFTLKIRSTKLEDSAMYFCASRETSGSGRETQYFGPGTRLLVL.

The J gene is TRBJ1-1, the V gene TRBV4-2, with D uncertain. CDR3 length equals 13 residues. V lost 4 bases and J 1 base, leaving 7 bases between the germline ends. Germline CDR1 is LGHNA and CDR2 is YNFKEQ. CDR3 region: CASSLSQNTEAFF. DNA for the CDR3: TGTGCCAGCAGCCTTTCTCAGAACACTGAAGCTTTCTTT.

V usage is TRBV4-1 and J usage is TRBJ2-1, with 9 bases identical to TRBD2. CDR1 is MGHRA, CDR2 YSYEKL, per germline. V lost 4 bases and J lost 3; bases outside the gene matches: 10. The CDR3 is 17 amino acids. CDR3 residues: CASSLTPGAGGYNEQFF. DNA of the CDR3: TGCGCCAGCAGCCTCACCCCGGGAGCGGGGGGCTACAATGAGCAGTTCTTC.

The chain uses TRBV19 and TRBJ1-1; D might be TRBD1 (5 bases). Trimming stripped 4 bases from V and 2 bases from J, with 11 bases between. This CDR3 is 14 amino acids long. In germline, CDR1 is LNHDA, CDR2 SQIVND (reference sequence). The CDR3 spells CASSRTRDNTEAFF. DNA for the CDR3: TGTGCCAGTAGTAGAACCCGGGACAACACTGAAGCTTTCTTT. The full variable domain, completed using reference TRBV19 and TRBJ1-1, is DGGITQSPKYLFRKEGQNVTLSCEQNLNHDAMYWYRQDPGQGLRLIYYSQIVNDFQKGDIAEGYSVSREKKESFPLTVTSAQKNPTAFYLCASSRTRDNTEAFFGQGTRLTVV.

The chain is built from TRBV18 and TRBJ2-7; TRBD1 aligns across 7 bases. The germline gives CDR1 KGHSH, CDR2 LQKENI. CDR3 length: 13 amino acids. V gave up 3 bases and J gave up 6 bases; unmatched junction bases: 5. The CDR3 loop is CASSPKQGSEQYF. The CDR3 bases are TGTGCCAGCTCACCTAAACAGGGGAGCGAGCAGTACTTC.